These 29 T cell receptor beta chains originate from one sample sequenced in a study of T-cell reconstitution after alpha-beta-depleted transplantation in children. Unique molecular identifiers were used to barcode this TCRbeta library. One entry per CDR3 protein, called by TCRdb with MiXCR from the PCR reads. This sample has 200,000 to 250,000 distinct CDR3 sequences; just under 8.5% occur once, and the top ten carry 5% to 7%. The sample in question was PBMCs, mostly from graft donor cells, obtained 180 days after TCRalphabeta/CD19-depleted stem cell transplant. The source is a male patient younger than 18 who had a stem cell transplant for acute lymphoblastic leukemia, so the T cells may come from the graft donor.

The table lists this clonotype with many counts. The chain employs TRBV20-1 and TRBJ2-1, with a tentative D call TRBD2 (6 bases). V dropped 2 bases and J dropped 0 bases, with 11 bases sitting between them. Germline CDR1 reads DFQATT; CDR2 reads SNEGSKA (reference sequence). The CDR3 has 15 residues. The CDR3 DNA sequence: TGCAGTGCTAGACTCGCTAGCGACTCCTACAATGAGCAGTTCTTC. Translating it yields CSARLASDSYNEQFF.

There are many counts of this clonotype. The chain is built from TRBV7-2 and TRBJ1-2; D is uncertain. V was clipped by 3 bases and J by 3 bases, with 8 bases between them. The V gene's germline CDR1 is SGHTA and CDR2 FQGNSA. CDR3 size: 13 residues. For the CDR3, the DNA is TGTGCCAGCAGCTTCGACTTCTACTATGGCTACACCTTC. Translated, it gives CASSFDFYYGYTF.

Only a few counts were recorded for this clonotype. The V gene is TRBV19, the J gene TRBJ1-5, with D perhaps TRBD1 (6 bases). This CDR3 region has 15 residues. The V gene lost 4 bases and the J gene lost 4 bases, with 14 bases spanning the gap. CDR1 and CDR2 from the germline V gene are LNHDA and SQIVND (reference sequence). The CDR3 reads CASSTSTGGNQPQHF. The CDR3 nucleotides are TGTGCCAGTAGTACCTCGACAGGAGGAAATCAGCCCCAGCATTTT. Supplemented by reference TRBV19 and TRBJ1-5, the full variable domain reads DGGITQSPKYLFRKEGQNVTLSCEQNLNHDAMYWYRQDPGQGLRLIYYSQIVNDFQKGDIAEGYSVSREKKESFPLTVTSAQKNPTAFYLCASSTSTGGNQPQHFGDGTRLSIL.

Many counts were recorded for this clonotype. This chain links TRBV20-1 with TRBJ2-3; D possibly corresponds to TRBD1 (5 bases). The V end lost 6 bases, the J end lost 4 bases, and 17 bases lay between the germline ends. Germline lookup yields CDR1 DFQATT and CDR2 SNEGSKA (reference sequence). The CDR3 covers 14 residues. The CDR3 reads CSASQGRSADTQYF. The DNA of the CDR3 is TGCAGTGCCTCTCAGGGTCGCTCAGCAGATACGCAGTATTTT.

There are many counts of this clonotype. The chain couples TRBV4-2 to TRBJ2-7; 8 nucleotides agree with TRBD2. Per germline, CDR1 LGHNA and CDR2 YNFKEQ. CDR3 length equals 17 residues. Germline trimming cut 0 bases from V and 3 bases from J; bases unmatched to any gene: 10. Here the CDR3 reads CASSQDWASGSIYEQYF. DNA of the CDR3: TGTGCCAGCAGCCAAGATTGGGCGAGCGGGAGCATCTACGAGCAGTACTTC.

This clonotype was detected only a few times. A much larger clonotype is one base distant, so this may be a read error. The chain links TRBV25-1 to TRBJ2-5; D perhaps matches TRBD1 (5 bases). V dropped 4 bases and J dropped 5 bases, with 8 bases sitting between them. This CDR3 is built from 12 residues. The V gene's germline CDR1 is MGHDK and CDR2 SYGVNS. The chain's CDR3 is CASSAAGETQYF. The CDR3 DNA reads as TGTGCCAGCAGTGCGGCAGGGGAGACCCAGTACTTC. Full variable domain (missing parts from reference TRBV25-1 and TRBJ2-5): EADIYQTPRYLVIGTGKKITLECSQTMGHDKMYWYQQDPGMELHLIHYSYGVNSTEKGDLSSESTVSRIRTEHFPLTLESARPSHTSQYLCASSAAGETQYFGPGTRLLVL.

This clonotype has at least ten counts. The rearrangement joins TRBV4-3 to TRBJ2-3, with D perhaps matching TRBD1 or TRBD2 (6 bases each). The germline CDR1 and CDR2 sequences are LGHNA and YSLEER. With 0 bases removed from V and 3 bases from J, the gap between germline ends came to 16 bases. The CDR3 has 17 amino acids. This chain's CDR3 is CASSQDLRGLWTDTQYF. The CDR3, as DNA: TGCGCCAGCAGCCAAGATCTTCGGGGGCTATGGACAGATACGCAGTATTTT.

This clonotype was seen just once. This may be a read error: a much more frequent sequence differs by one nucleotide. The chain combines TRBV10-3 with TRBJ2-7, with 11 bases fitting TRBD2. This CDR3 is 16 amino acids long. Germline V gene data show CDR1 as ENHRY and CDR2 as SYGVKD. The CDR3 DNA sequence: TGTGCCATCGGTGAGTCTATGGGACTAGCGGCCTACGAGCAGTACTTC. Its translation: CAIGESMGLAAYEQYF.

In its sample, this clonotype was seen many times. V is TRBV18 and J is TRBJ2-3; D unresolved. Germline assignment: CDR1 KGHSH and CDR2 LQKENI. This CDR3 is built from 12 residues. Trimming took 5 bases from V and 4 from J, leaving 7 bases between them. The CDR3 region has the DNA TGTGCCAGCTCATATCAAGCAGATACGCAGTATTTT. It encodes CASSYQADTQYF.

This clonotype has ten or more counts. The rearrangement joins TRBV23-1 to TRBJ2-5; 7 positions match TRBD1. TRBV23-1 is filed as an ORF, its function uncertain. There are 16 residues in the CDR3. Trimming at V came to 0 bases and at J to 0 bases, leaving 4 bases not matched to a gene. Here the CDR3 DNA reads TGCGCCAGCAGTCAATCAAAGGGACAGTACCAAGAGACCCAGTACTTC. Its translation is CASSQSKGQYQETQYF.

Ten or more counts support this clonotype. This CDR3 reads CASSLDSAGWETQYF. The CDR3 coding sequence is TGTGCCAGCAGCTTAGATTCGGCCGGGTGGGAGACCCAGTACTTC. The chain carries TRBV7-9 and TRBJ2-5; D is unresolved. The CDR3 has 15 amino acids. The V and J ends lost 1 base and 5 bases respectively, with 14 bases between them. CDR1 and CDR2 (germline): SEHNR, FQNEAQ (reference sequence).

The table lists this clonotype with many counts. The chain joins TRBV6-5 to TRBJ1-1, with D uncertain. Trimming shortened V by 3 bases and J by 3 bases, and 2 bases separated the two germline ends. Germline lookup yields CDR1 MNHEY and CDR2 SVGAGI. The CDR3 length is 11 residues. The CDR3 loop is CASSYYTEAFF. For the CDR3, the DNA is TGTGCCAGCAGTTATTACACTGAAGCTTTCTTT.

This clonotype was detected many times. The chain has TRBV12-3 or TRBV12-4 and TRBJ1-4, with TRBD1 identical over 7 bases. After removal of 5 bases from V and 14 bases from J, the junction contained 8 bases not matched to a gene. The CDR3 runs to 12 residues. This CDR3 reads CASSPMTGTLFF. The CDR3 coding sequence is TGTGCCAGCAGTCCGATGACAGGGACTCTGTTTTTT.

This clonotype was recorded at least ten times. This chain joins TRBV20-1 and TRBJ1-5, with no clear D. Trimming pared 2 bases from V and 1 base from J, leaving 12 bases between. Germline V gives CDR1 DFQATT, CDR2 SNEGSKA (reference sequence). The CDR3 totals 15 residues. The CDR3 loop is CSARMLGISNQPQHF. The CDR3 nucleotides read TGCAGTGCTAGAATGCTCGGGATCAGCAATCAGCCCCAGCATTTT.

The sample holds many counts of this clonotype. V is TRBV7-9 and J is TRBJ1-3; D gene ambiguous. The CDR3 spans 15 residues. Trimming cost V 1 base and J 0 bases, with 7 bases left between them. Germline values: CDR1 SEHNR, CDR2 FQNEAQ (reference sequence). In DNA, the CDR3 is TGTGCCAGCAGCTTAGACGGCAACTCTGGAAACACCATATATTTT. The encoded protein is CASSLDGNSGNTIYF.

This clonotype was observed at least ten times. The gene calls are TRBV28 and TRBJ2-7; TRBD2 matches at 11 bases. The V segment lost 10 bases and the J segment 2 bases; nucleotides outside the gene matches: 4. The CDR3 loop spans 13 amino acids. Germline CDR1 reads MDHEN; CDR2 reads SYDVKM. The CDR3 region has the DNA TGTGCCACTTCTAGCGGGGGGACCTACGAGCAGTACTTC. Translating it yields CATSSGGTYEQYF.

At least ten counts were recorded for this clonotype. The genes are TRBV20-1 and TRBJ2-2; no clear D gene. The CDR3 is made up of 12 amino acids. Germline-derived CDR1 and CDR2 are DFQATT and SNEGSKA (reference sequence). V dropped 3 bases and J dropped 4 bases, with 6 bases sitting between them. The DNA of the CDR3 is TGCAGTGCTAGGTGGGGCACCGGGGAGCTGTTTTTT. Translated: CSARWGTGELFF.

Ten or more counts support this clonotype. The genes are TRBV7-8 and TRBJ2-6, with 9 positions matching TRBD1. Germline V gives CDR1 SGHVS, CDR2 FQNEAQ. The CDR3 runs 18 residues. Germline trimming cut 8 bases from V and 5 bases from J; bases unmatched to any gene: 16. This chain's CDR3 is CASQFRDRVMIRANVLTF. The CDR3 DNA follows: TGTGCCAGCCAGTTCCGGGACAGGGTCATGATAAGGGCCAACGTCCTGACTTTC.

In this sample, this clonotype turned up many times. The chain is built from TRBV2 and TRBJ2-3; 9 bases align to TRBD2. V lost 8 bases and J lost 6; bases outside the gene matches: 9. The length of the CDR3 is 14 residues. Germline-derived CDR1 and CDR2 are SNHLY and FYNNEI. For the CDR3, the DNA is TGTGCCAGCTGTCTAGCGGGGAGAGGGGATACGCAGTATTTT. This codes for CASCLAGRGDTQYF.

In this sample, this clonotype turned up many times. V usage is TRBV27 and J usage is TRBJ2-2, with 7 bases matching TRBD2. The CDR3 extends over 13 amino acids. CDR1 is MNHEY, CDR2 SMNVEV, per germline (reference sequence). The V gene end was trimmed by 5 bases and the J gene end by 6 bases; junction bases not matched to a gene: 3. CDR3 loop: CASSGLESGELFF. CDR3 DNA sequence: TGTGCCAGCAGTGGACTAGAGTCCGGGGAGCTGTTTTTT.

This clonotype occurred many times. The CDR3 sequence is CASSLGRAYGDNEQFF. DNA for the CDR3: TGTGCCAGCAGCTTAGGCAGAGCATATGGTGACAATGAGCAGTTCTTC. This chain uses TRBV7-8 with TRBJ2-1; no definite D call. The germline CDR1 and CDR2 sequences are SGHVS and FQNEAQ. Deletions cut 1 base from V and 5 bases from J, with 15 bases between. CDR3 length equals 16 residues.

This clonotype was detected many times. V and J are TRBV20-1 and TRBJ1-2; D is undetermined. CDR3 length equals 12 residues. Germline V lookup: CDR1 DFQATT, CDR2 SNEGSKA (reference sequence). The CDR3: CSSTGLLRSYTF. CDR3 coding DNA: TGCAGCTCCACTGGACTTCTGCGTAGCTACACCTTC.

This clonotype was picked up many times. CDR3 sequence: CASSWGASGANEQFF. The CDR3 nucleotides are TGTGCCAGCAGTTGGGGGGCTTCGGGGGCCAATGAGCAGTTCTTC. V and J are TRBV5-6 and TRBJ2-1; D is perhaps TRBD1 or TRBD2 (6 bases each). From germline, CDR1 is SGHDT and CDR2 YYEEEE. The length of the CDR3 is 15 residues. The V and J ends lost 5 bases and 6 bases respectively, with 18 bases between them.

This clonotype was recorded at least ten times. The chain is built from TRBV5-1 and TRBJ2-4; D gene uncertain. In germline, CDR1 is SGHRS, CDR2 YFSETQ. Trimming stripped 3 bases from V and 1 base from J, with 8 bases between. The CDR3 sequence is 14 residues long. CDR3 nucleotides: TGCGCCAGCAGCTCCTCCCCGGCCAAAAACATTCAGTACTTC. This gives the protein CASSSSPAKNIQYF.

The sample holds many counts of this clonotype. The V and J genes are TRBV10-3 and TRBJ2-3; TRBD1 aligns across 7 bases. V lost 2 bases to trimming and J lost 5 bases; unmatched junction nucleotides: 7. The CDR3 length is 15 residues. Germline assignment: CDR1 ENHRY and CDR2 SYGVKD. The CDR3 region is CAISERGPSGDTQYF. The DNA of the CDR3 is TGTGCCATCAGTGAGAGGGGGCCCAGCGGAGATACGCAGTATTTT.

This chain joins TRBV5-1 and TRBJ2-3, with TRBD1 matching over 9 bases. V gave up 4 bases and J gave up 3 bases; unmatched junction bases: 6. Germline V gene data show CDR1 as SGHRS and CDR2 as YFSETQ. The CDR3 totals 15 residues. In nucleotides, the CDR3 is TGCGCCAGCAGCCCGGACAGGGGAGCGACAGATACGCAGTATTTT. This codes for CASSPDRGATDTQYF.

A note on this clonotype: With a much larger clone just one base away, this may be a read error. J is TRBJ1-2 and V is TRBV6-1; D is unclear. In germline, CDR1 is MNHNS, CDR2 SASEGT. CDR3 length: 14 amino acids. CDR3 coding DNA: TGTGCCAGCAGTGAAGCCGGAGGAGGCTATGGCTACATCTTC. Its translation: CASSEAGGGYGYIF.

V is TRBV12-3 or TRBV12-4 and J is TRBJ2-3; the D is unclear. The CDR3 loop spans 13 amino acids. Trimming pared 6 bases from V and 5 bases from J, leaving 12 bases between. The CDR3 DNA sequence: TGTGCCAGCAGCGAGGCGGAACTAGATACGCAGTATTTT. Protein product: CASSEAELDTQYF.

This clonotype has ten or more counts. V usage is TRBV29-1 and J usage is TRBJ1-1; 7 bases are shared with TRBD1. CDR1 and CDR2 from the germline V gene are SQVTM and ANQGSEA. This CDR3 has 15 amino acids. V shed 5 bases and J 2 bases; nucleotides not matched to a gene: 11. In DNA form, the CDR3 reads TGCAGCGTTATCCCCACCGGGACAGCTAACACTGAAGCTTTCTTT. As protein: CSVIPTGTANTEAFF.